The rows below give T cell receptor beta chains drawn from one sample of a study of blood T cell repertoires in COVID-19. Using immunoSEQ multiplex PCR, the repertoire was profiled, and TCRdb retains in-frame clones only, with some absent. The sample records some 400,000 clones, roughly 86% being singletons. The sequenced material came from peripheral blood. The receptors here all came from a human donor with acute or convalescent COVID-19. The donor label of this sample is uncertain. Each CDR3 is given with its conserved first and last residue. The order of the fields is V gene, clone size, J gene, D gene, CDR3 length, CDR3 protein, CDR3 DNA. A D gene is named only where the DNA matches it firmly. Where a row states a size, it is once, few, many or the class of an expanded clone; other rows omit it.

V gene: TRBV5-5
clone size: -
J gene: TRBJ1-6
D gene: -
CDR3 length: 15
CDR3 protein: CASSFYSLDSSPLHF
CDR3 DNA: TGTGCCAGCAGCTTTTATTCGCTAGATAGTTCACCCCTCCACTTT

V gene: TRBV6-5
clone size: -
J gene: TRBJ2-7
D gene: -
CDR3 length: 15
CDR3 protein: CASSYSPGQSYEQYF
CDR3 DNA: TGTGCCAGCAGTTACTCCCCAGGGCAATCCTACGAGCAGTACTTC

V gene: TRBV5-1
clone size: -
J gene: TRBJ2-2
D gene: -
CDR3 length: 15
CDR3 protein: CASSQGKVGFGELFF
CDR3 DNA: TGCGCCAGCAGCCAGGGAAAGGTTGGGTTCGGGGAGCTGTTTTTT

V gene: TRBV4-1
clone size: -
J gene: TRBJ1-2
D gene: -
CDR3 length: 16
CDR3 protein: CASSQGGLGLNYGYTF
CDR3 DNA: TGCGCCAGCAGCCAAGGAGGGTTGGGCCTTAACTATGGCTACACCTTC

V gene: TRBV6-1
clone size: -
J gene: TRBJ1-6
D gene: -
CDR3 length: 15
CDR3 protein: CASSDGGLYNSPLHF
CDR3 DNA: TGTGCCAGCAGTGATGGGGGCCTCTATAATTCACCCCTCCACTTT

V gene: TRBV5-4
clone size: -
J gene: TRBJ2-7
D gene: TRBD2
CDR3 length: 17
CDR3 protein: CASSSRLGSGRKNEQYF
CDR3 DNA: TGTGCCAGCAGTTCACGCTTGGGAAGCGGGAGAAAGAACGAGCAGTACTTC

V gene: TRBV5-1
clone size: -
J gene: TRBJ2-3
D gene: TRBD2
CDR3 length: 17
CDR3 protein: CASSAGDYSGNTDTQYF
CDR3 DNA: TGCGCCAGCAGCGCGGGGGACTATTCCGGGAACACAGATACGCAGTATTTT

V gene: TRBV19
clone size: -
J gene: TRBJ1-2
D gene: -
CDR3 length: 13
CDR3 protein: CASSKVPNFSYTF
CDR3 DNA: TGTGCCAGTAGTAAAGTTCCTAACTTTAGCTACACCTTC

V gene: TRBV3-1/TRBV3-2
clone size: few
J gene: TRBJ2-1
D gene: TRBD1
CDR3 length: 15
CDR3 protein: CASRLRQGSYNEQFF
CDR3 DNA: TGTGCCAGCAGACTCCGACAGGGGTCCTACAATGAGCAGTTCTTC

V gene: TRBV30
clone size: -
J gene: TRBJ2-1
D gene: -
CDR3 length: 9
CDR3 protein: CAYNNEQFF
CDR3 DNA: TGTGCCTATAACAATGAGCAGTTCTTC

V gene: TRBV7-2
clone size: -
J gene: TRBJ1-2
D gene: TRBD1
CDR3 length: 15
CDR3 protein: CASSLVGFPGQHYTF
CDR3 DNA: TGTGCCAGCAGCTTAGTTGGGTTCCCGGGACAGCACTACACCTTC

V gene: TRBV4-1
clone size: -
J gene: TRBJ1-4
D gene: -
CDR3 length: 15
CDR3 protein: CASSQWAATNEKLFF
CDR3 DNA: TGCGCCAGCAGCCAATGGGCAGCAACTAATGAAAAACTGTTTTTT

V gene: TRBV2
clone size: -
J gene: TRBJ1-4
D gene: -
CDR3 length: 13
CDR3 protein: CASTRAHNEKLFF
CDR3 DNA: TGTGCCAGTACCAGGGCCCATAATGAAAAACTGTTTTTT

V gene: TRBV28
clone size: -
J gene: TRBJ1-3
D gene: -
CDR3 length: 15
CDR3 protein: CASSLVQGIGDTIYF
CDR3 DNA: TGTGCCAGCAGTTTAGTCCAGGGAATAGGCGACACCATATATTTT

V gene: TRBV5-1
clone size: -
J gene: TRBJ2-5
D gene: TRBD2
CDR3 length: 19
CDR3 protein: CASSNLGTSAGGAQETQYF
CDR3 DNA: TGCGCCAGCAGCAACCTCGGGACTAGCGCGGGTGGGGCCCAAGAGACCCAGTACTTC

V gene: TRBV7-9
clone size: -
J gene: TRBJ1-1
D gene: -
CDR3 length: 14
CDR3 protein: CASSPGGRNTEAFF
CDR3 DNA: TGTGCCAGCAGCCCTGGCGGCCGTAACACTGAAGCTTTCTTT

V gene: TRBV14
clone size: -
J gene: TRBJ2-1
D gene: TRBD1
CDR3 length: 16
CDR3 protein: CASSRQQGSSYNEQFF
CDR3 DNA: TGTGCCAGCAGCCGCCAACAGGGGAGCTCCTACAATGAGCAGTTCTTC

V gene: TRBV4-1
clone size: -
J gene: TRBJ1-3
D gene: -
CDR3 length: 15
CDR3 protein: CASSQGRASGNTIYF
CDR3 DNA: TGCGCCAGCAGCCAAGGCCGCGCCTCTGGAAACACCATATATTTT

V gene: TRBV5-1
clone size: -
J gene: TRBJ2-7
D gene: -
CDR3 length: 15
CDR3 protein: CASTHQPDSYYEQYF
CDR3 DNA: TGCGCCAGCACCCACCAGCCGGACTCTTACTACGAGCAGTACTTC

V gene: TRBV7-8
clone size: few
J gene: TRBJ2-1
D gene: TRBD2
CDR3 length: 15
CDR3 protein: CASSLRLAGFVGQFF
CDR3 DNA: TGTGCCAGCAGCCTCAGACTAGCGGGGTTCGTGGGTCAGTTCTTC

V gene: TRBV19
clone size: -
J gene: TRBJ1-5
D gene: TRBD1
CDR3 length: 18
CDR3 protein: CASSARRQGGSRNQPQHF
CDR3 DNA: TGTGCCAGTAGTGCAAGGAGACAGGGCGGGTCGAGAAATCAGCCCCAGCATTTT

V gene: TRBV28
clone size: -
J gene: TRBJ1-4
D gene: TRBD1
CDR3 length: 15
CDR3 protein: CASGGTVLTNEKLFF
CDR3 DNA: TGTGCCAGCGGCGGGACAGTTCTTACTAATGAAAAACTGTTTTTT

V gene: TRBV5-6
clone size: -
J gene: TRBJ1-6
D gene: -
CDR3 length: 17
CDR3 protein: CASSLESLSTPDSPLHF
CDR3 DNA: TGTGCCAGCAGCTTGGAGTCTCTGAGCACCCCGGATTCACCCCTCCACTTT

V gene: TRBV2
clone size: -
J gene: TRBJ1-4
D gene: TRBD1
CDR3 length: 16
CDR3 protein: CASKGDRAPPNEKLFF
CDR3 DNA: TGTGCCAGCAAAGGGGACAGGGCCCCTCCTAATGAAAAACTGTTTTTT

V gene: TRBV6-1
clone size: once
J gene: TRBJ2-1
D gene: TRBD2
CDR3 length: 16
CDR3 protein: CASSEALAGSYNEQFF
CDR3 DNA: TGTGCCAGCAGTGAAGCCCTAGCGGGCTCCTACAATGAGCAGTTCTTC

V gene: TRBV6-1
clone size: -
J gene: TRBJ1-2
D gene: -
CDR3 length: 14
CDR3 protein: CASSEVQTNYGYTF
CDR3 DNA: TGTGCCAGCAGTGAAGTACAGACTAACTATGGCTACACCTTC

V gene: TRBV11-2
clone size: -
J gene: TRBJ1-5
D gene: -
CDR3 length: 14
CDR3 protein: CASSPSRGKQPQHF
CDR3 DNA: TGTGCCAGCAGCCCCTCGAGGGGGAAACAGCCCCAGCATTTT

V gene: TRBV7-9
clone size: -
J gene: TRBJ2-3
D gene: TRBD1
CDR3 length: 15
CDR3 protein: CASISDRFRTDTQYF
CDR3 DNA: TGTGCCAGCATCTCGGACAGGTTTCGCACAGATACGCAGTATTTT

V gene: TRBV19
clone size: once
J gene: TRBJ1-5
D gene: TRBD1
CDR3 length: 14
CDR3 protein: CASSPWDRVQPQHF
CDR3 DNA: TGTGCCAGTAGTCCCTGGGACAGGGTTCAGCCCCAGCATTTT

V gene: TRBV6-2/TRBV6-3
clone size: -
J gene: TRBJ1-2
D gene: TRBD1
CDR3 length: 18
CDR3 protein: CASSYPDRSTQANYGYTF
CDR3 DNA: TGTGCCAGCAGTTACCCGGACAGGAGTACTCAAGCTAACTATGGCTACACCTTC

V gene: TRBV3-1/TRBV3-2
clone size: once
J gene: TRBJ1-6
D gene: TRBD1
CDR3 length: 13
CDR3 protein: CASSRTGDSPLHF
CDR3 DNA: TGTGCCAGCAGCCGGACAGGGGATTCACCCCTCCACTTT

V gene: TRBV5-6
clone size: once
J gene: TRBJ1-5
D gene: -
CDR3 length: 15
CDR3 protein: CASSFLMAGDQPQHF
CDR3 DNA: TGTGCCAGCAGCTTTTTAATGGCAGGCGATCAGCCCCAGCATTTT

V gene: TRBV18
clone size: -
J gene: TRBJ1-1
D gene: TRBD1
CDR3 length: 14
CDR3 protein: CASSGQGPNTEAFF
CDR3 DNA: TGTGCCAGCTCAGGACAGGGTCCGAACACTGAAGCTTTCTTT

V gene: TRBV6-5
clone size: once
J gene: TRBJ2-3
D gene: -
CDR3 length: 14
CDR3 protein: CASSPGLPVDTQYF
CDR3 DNA: TGTGCCAGCAGTCCCGGACTCCCTGTGGATACGCAGTATTTT

V gene: TRBV5-6
clone size: -
J gene: TRBJ2-1
D gene: TRBD2
CDR3 length: 15
CDR3 protein: CASSLFSGSYNEQFF
CDR3 DNA: TGTGCCAGCAGCCTTTTTAGCGGGAGCTACAATGAGCAGTTCTTC

V gene: TRBV7-8
clone size: -
J gene: TRBJ1-1
D gene: TRBD1
CDR3 length: 19
CDR3 protein: CASSLARWDSTIADTEAFF
CDR3 DNA: TGTGCCAGCAGCTTAGCGCGCTGGGACAGTACCATCGCGGACACTGAAGCTTTCTTT

V gene: TRBV3-1/TRBV3-2
clone size: -
J gene: TRBJ2-5
D gene: -
CDR3 length: 18
CDR3 protein: CASSQGPSGGAVQETQYF
CDR3 DNA: TGTGCCAGCAGCCAAGGTCCAAGTGGAGGAGCGGTGCAAGAGACCCAGTACTTC

V gene: TRBV7-4
clone size: -
J gene: TRBJ1-5
D gene: -
CDR3 length: 15
CDR3 protein: CASSKGRGSNQPQHF
CDR3 DNA: TGTGCCAGCAGCAAGGGACGGGGGAGCAATCAGCCCCAGCATTTT

V gene: TRBV24-1
clone size: once
J gene: TRBJ2-1
D gene: TRBD2
CDR3 length: 14
CDR3 protein: CATSDKRTSNEQFF
CDR3 DNA: TGTGCCACCAGTGACAAAAGGACTAGCAATGAGCAGTTCTTC

V gene: TRBV7-6
clone size: -
J gene: TRBJ1-6
D gene: -
CDR3 length: 13
CDR3 protein: CASSLQGYSPLHF
CDR3 DNA: TGTGCCAGCAGCTTACAGGGGTATTCACCCCTCCACTTT

V gene: TRBV5-1
clone size: -
J gene: TRBJ2-1
D gene: -
CDR3 length: 15
CDR3 protein: CASTLGEVTYNEQFF
CDR3 DNA: TGCGCCAGCACCTTGGGGGAGGTTACCTACAATGAGCAGTTCTTC

V gene: TRBV6-1
clone size: -
J gene: TRBJ2-1
D gene: -
CDR3 length: 16
CDR3 protein: CASSEGGSPSYNEQFF
CDR3 DNA: TGTGCCAGCAGTGAAGGAGGATCACCCTCCTACAATGAGCAGTTCTTC

V gene: TRBV19
clone size: -
J gene: TRBJ1-3
D gene: TRBD1
CDR3 length: 14
CDR3 protein: CASRQGATGNTIYF
CDR3 DNA: TGTGCCAGCAGACAGGGGGCAACTGGAAACACCATATATTTT

V gene: TRBV5-1
clone size: -
J gene: TRBJ1-2
D gene: -
CDR3 length: 11
CDR3 protein: CASSADYGYTF
CDR3 DNA: TGCGCCAGCAGCGCAGATTATGGCTACACCTTC

V gene: TRBV6-2/TRBV6-3
clone size: -
J gene: TRBJ2-7
D gene: -
CDR3 length: 16
CDR3 protein: CASSYSTRVATYEQYF
CDR3 DNA: TGTGCCAGCAGTTACTCGACCAGGGTCGCAACCTACGAGCAGTACTTC

V gene: TRBV5-6
clone size: few
J gene: TRBJ2-2
D gene: TRBD2
CDR3 length: 16
CDR3 protein: CASSFSGRANTGELFF
CDR3 DNA: TGTGCCAGCAGCTTTAGCGGGAGAGCGAACACCGGGGAGCTGTTTTTT

V gene: TRBV4-1
clone size: many
J gene: TRBJ1-5
D gene: -
CDR3 length: 17
CDR3 protein: CASSQTYSSISNQPQHF
CDR3 DNA: TGCGCCAGCAGCCAAACCTACAGCTCCATAAGCAATCAGCCCCAGCATTTT